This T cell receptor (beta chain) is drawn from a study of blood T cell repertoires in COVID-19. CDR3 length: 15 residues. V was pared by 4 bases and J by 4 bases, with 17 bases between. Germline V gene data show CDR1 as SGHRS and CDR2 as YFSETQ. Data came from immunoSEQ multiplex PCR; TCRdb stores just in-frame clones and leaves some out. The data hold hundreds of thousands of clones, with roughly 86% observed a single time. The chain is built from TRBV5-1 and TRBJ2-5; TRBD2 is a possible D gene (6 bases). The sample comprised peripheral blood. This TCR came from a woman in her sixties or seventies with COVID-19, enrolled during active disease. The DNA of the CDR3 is TGCGCCAGCAGCCCAGGACCGGGACTTTCAGAGACCCAGTACTTC. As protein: CASSPGPGLSETQYF.